The subject of this entry is one TCR beta chain. During active infection, Seattle patients enrolled and were then monitored through disease. This entry is derived from a study of blood T cell repertoires in COVID-19. Study information: Acute and convalescent COVID-19 samples came from the United States, Italy and Spain. T cells, B-cell-depleted T cells, or PBMCs provided the cDNA or gDNA that served as material.

In the original analysis: Estimated nucleated cell counts came from reference gene primer amplification. The method was immunoSEQ multiplex PCR; TCRdb's version includes in-frame clones alone and lacks a portion of them. V and J calls and clone size come straight from that table; D and trimming were deduced from the DNA. The sample carries about 160,000 clones, around 83% recorded once. The receptor comes from a woman between 45 and 65 years old with COVID-19, enrolled during active disease. The sequenced sample was peripheral blood.

The CDR3 coding sequence is TGTGCCAGCAGTACTGCGGTGACCCAGTACTTC. It translates to CASSTAVTQYF. The genes are TRBV6-2 or TRBV6-3 and TRBJ2-5; D is uncertain. With 5 bases removed from V and 7 bases from J, the gap between germline ends came to 8 bases. This CDR3 has 11 residues. Germline loops: CDR1 MNHEY, CDR2 SVGEGT.